The rows below give T cell receptor beta chains drawn from one sample of a study of shared clonotypes between healthy human individuals. TCRdb's table, derived via immunoSEQ multiplex PCR, lists solely in-frame clones and lacks some. The sample gives approximately 2,000,000 clones, just under 95% of which show up once; about 1.7% is in the top ten. Sequenced sample: naive CD8+ T cells from PBMCs. The receptor source for this set is a man aged 18 to 35 in good health. Some clones in this sample may be carry-over from other donors' samples. Each CDR3 is given with its conserved first and last residue. A D gene is named only where the DNA matches it firmly. A row's size may be missing; if present it is once, few, many or a size class.

clone size | D gene | J gene | V gene | CDR3 DNA | CDR3 protein
NA | TRBD1 | TRBJ2-7 | TRBV28 | TGTGCCAGCAGTTTGGGGATCGGGACAGGTAACGAGCAGTACTTC | CASSLGIGTGNEQYF
NA | TRBD1 | TRBJ1-2 | TRBV30 | TGTGCCTGGAGGGAGGGGTTGGGACAGCCCTATGGCTACACCTTC | CAWREGLGQPYGYTF
NA | NA | TRBJ1-5 | TRBV28 | TGTGCCAGCAGTTTAGTACTGGGGACAAATCAGCCCCAGCATTTT | CASSLVLGTNQPQHF
NA | TRBD1 | TRBJ1-6 | TRBV6-4 | TGTGCCAGCAGCACAGGGGCGCATAATTCACCCCTCCACTTT | CASSTGAHNSPLHF
NA | NA | TRBJ2-1 | TRBV5-4 | TGTGCCAGCAGCTTTATAGGGGTTAAGGATGAGCAGTTCTTC | CASSFIGVKDEQFF
once | NA | TRBJ2-7 | TRBV9 | TGTGCCAGCAGCGAGATGGACAGTCCGGGTCCTTACGAGCAGTACTTC | CASSEMDSPGPYEQYF
NA | NA | TRBJ1-5 | TRBV11-2 | TGTGCCAGCAGCTTAACGGTTTTCTTTCGGGCGGGGTGCAATCAGCCCCAGCATTTT | CASSLTVFFRAGCNQPQHF
NA | NA | TRBJ2-7 | TRBV2 | TGTGCCAGCAGTGAAGGAGTCAGGGAGATTTACGAGCAGTACTTC | CASSEGVREIYEQYF
NA | NA | TRBJ1-2 | TRBV28 | TGTGCCTGCCGGGGGATAGCTAACTATGGCTACACCTTC | CACRGIANYGYTF
NA | NA | TRBJ2-7 | TRBV7-9 | TGTGCCAGCAGGGGATCCGTGGGGCTAGACGACGAGCAGTACTTC | CASRGSVGLDDEQYF
NA | NA | TRBJ2-7 | TRBV27 | TGTGCCAGCAACCAGGGGGGGAGTCGGTACGAGCAGTACTTC | CASNQGGSRYEQYF
once | TRBD2 | TRBJ2-1 | TRBV5-6 | TGTGCCAGCAGCTTGGCACTAGCGGGAGTCTATGAGCAGTTCTTC | CASSLALAGVYEQFF
NA | NA | TRBJ1-2 | TRBV5-4 | TGTGCCAGCAGCTTGGTCGCGGGGAACTATGGCTACACCTTC | CASSLVAGNYGYTF
NA | NA | TRBJ1-2 | TRBV30 | TGTGCCTGGAGTGACAAAGACAGGCTTGACTATGGCTACACCTTC | CAWSDKDRLDYGYTF
NA | NA | TRBJ2-2 | TRBV5-1 | TGCGCCAGCAGCTCAGGGGCGGACACTCAGGACACCGGGGAGCTGTTTTTT | CASSSGADTQDTGELFF
NA | NA | TRBJ2-3 | TRBV6-5 | TGTGCCAGCAGTTATGCGAGCAGCACAGATACGCAGTATTTT | CASSYASSTDTQYF